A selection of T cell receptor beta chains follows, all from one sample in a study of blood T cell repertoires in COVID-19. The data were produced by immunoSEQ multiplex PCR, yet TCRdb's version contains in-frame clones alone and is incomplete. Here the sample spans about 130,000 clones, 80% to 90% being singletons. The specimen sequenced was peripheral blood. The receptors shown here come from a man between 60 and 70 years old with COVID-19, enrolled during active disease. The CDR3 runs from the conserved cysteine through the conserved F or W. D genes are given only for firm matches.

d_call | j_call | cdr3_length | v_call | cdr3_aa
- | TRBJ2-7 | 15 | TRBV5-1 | CASSQDGGGFYEQYF
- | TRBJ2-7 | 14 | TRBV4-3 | CASSQDLAIYEQYF
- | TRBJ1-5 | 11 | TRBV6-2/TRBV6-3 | CASSSGRSQHF
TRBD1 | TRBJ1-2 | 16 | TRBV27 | CASSPGQGRANYGYTF
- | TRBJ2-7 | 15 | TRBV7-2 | CASSLAGTEFNEQYF
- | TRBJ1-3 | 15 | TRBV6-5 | CASSLEGGRGNTIYF
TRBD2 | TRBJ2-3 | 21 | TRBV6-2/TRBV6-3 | CASSYWPRPGGGSASTDTQYF
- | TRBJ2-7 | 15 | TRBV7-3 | CASSLQGGQPYEQYF
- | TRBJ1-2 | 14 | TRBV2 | CASSVEQKNYGYTF
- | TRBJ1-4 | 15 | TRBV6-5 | CASSYSGGNNEKLFF
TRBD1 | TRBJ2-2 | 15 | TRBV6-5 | CASRPDRANTGELFF
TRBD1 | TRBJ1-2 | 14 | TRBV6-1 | CASSEGTANYGYTF
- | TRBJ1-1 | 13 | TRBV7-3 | CASSLFGDTEAFF
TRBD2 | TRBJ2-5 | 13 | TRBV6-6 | CASKLGGEETQYF
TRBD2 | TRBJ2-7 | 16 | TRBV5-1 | CASSLVRASGTYEQYF
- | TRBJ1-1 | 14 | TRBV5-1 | CASSPTGLGTEAFF
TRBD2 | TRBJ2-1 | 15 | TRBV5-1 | CASSHGTSGINEQFF
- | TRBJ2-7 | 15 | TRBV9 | CASSVAAGAAYEQYF
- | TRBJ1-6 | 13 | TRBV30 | CAWSPGHRSPLHF
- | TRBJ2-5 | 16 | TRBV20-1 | CSASVNRWTDQETQYF
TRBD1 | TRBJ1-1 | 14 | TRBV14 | CASSQTGWNTEAFF
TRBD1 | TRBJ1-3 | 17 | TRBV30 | CAWSPASRQGAGNTIYF
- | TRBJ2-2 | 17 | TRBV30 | CAWNKRGGRLPPGELFF
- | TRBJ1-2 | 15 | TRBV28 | CASSRLDGTNYGYTF
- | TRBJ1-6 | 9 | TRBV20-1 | CSAGSPLHF
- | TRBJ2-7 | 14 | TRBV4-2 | CASSQGDSPYEQYF
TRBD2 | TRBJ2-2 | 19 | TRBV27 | CASSRSGTSGGLDTGELFF
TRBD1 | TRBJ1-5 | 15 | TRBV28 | CASSPGQGGNQPQHF
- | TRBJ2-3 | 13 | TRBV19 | CATSGQGPDTQYF
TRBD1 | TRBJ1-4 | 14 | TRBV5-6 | CASSFGDRPRGLFF
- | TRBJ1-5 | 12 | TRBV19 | CASRGANQPQHF
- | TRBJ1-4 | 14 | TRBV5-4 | CASSRSTTNEKLFF
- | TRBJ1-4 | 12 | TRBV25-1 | CASSEYGEKLFF
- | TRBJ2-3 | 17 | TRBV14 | CASSQGTDSGGTDTQYF
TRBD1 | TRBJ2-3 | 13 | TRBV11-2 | CASTGQGPDTQYF
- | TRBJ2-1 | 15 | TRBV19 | CATGTTGGWGNEQFF
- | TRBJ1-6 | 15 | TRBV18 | CASSPPTGDNSPLHF
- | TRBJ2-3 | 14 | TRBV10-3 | CAISGRGDTDTQYF
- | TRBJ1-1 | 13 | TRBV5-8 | CASSLLAYTEAFF
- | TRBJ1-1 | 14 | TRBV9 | CASSRGTATPEAFF
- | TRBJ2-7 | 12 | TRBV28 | CASSLWGSEQYF